This T cell receptor beta chain was profiled in a study of T cells after yellow fever vaccination. Generation of TCR cDNA used 5'RACE template switching (which added a universal primer site and UMIs). TCRdb re-derived calls from the 5' RACE reads in MiXCR, one entry per CDR3 protein. The data hold about 330,000 distinct CDR3 sequences, with about 6.6% observed a single time. Germline CDR1 SGHKS, CDR2 YYEKEE (reference sequence). The CDR3 consists of 16 residues. J gave up 4 bases and V 5 bases, and 9 bases lay outside the gene matches. General study results and limits: Booster samples showed a return of most primary-vaccination clones (roughly 96% CD4, 80% to 90% CD8).

Comment on this clonotype: Its antigen is as yet unknown.

The sequencing here drew on PBMCs, taken approximately 40 days after the first yellow fever vaccination. V usage is TRBV5-5 and J usage is TRBJ2-5; 12 nucleotides match TRBD1. This clonotype originated in a man aged 18 to 29 who received the YFV17D yellow fever vaccine. The CDR3 is CASSPPPGQGAETQYF. The CDR3 coding sequence is TGTGCCAGCAGTCCACCGCCGGGACAGGGGGCAGAGACCCAGTACTTC.